The next 17 T cell receptor beta chains were all read from a single sample in a study of blood T cell repertoires in COVID-19. Profiling relied on immunoSEQ multiplex PCR, and the TCRdb table lists in-frame clones only, not all of them. The data contain around 100,000 clones, over 85% of them singletons. Sequenced material: peripheral blood. Receptors were obtained from a woman in her 50s with COVID-19, enrolled during active disease.

The genes are TRBV28 and TRBJ1-1; D remains ambiguous. V was shortened by 6 bases and J by 1 base, with 15 bases between the two germline ends. Per the germline V gene, CDR1 is MDHEN and CDR2 is SYDVKM. The length of the CDR3 is 15 residues. CDR3 residues: CASSLSTRKNTEAFF. The DNA of the CDR3 is TGTGCCAGCAGCCTTTCGACGCGGAAGAACACTGAAGCTTTCTTT.

V usage is TRBV11-3 and J usage is TRBJ1-1; D is perhaps TRBD1 (5 bases). This CDR3 comprises 16 residues. Germline CDR1 reads SGHNT; CDR2 reads YENEEA. V shed 0 bases and J shed 4 bases, with 15 bases lying between them. CDR3 sequence reads: CASSLEGARIGTEAFF. The CDR3 DNA is TGTGCCAGCAGCTTAGAAGGGGCTAGGATAGGCACTGAAGCTTTCTTT.

V and J are TRBV6-2 or TRBV6-3 and TRBJ1-4, with 11 bases matching TRBD1. V shed 6 bases and J 5 bases; nucleotides not matched to a gene: 5. Germline V lookup: CDR1 MNHEY, CDR2 SVGEGT. This CDR3 is built from 15 residues. CDR3 residues: CASSLGQGGNEKLFF. The CDR3 nucleotides read TGTGCCAGCAGCCTGGGACAGGGGGGCAATGAAAAACTGTTTTTT.

This clone has a single count. The CDR3 nucleotides read TGTGCCAGCAGCTTAGGGCAGGGAGGGAGCACTGAAGCTTTCTTT. Translation: CASSLGQGGSTEAFF. V gene TRBV13 combines with J gene TRBJ1-1; a possible D gene is TRBD1 (5 bases). Germline V gives CDR1 PRHDT, CDR2 FYEKMQ (reference sequence). V lost 0 bases and J lost 4, with 12 bases in between. This CDR3 has 15 amino acids.

V gene TRBV12-3 or TRBV12-4 combines with J gene TRBJ1-1, with D unclear. The CDR3 is made up of 11 amino acids. V was cut by 6 bases and J by 6 bases, with 8 bases left in between. Written as DNA, the CDR3 is TGTGCCAGCAGCCCGCGAGCTGAAGCTTTCTTT. It specifies CASSPRAEAFF.

The rearrangement links TRBV19 to TRBJ2-7, with D possibly matching TRBD2 (6 bases). Trimming left V 4 bases short and J 0 bases short, with 13 bases between. This CDR3 has 15 residues. The V gene's germline CDR1 is LNHDA and CDR2 SQIVND (reference sequence). Here the CDR3 reads CASSRRDGDSYEQYV. CDR3 bases: TGTGCCAGTAGTAGGAGGGACGGAGACTCCTACGAGCAGTACGTC.

The V gene is TRBV7-8, the J gene TRBJ1-1, with 9 positions matching TRBD1. The germline CDR1 and CDR2 sequences are SGHVS and FQNEAQ. V shed 3 bases and J 8 bases; nucleotides not matched to a gene: 10. This CDR3 has 15 amino acids. The CDR3 sequence: CASSFSDTGGTEAFF. CDR3 sequence (DNA): TGTGCCAGCAGCTTTTCGGACACAGGGGGCACCGAAGCTTTCTTT.

The chain recombines TRBV5-1 with TRBJ1-2; D is uncertain. V was pared by 0 bases and J by 6 bases, with 9 bases between. The CDR3 loop spans 13 amino acids. CDR1 is SGHRS, CDR2 YFSETQ, per germline. The DNA of the CDR3 is TGCGCCAGCAGCTTGGCCTTCGGGAATGGCTACACCTTC. It is translated as CASSLAFGNGYTF.

This rearrangement joins TRBV19 to TRBJ1-1; the D gene is possibly TRBD1 (5 bases). From germline, CDR1 is LNHDA and CDR2 SQIVND (reference sequence). The CDR3 extends over 15 amino acids. The V end was cut by 1 base, the J end by 6 bases, with 15 bases between. The CDR3 here is CASSIAGGLTAEAFF. DNA of the CDR3: TGTGCCAGTAGTATAGCCGGGGGACTTACAGCTGAAGCTTTCTTT.

This clone was detected once. This chain links TRBV12-5 with TRBJ2-1; 12 nucleotides match TRBD2. Germline trimming cut 6 bases from V and 5 bases from J; bases unmatched to any gene: 2. Germline CDR1 reads LGHNT; CDR2 reads FRNRAP. This CDR3 region has 14 residues. The CDR3 nucleotides are TGTGCTAGTGGCCGGACTAGCGGGGACAATGAGCAGTTCTTC. Translating it yields CASGRTSGDNEQFF.

V and J are TRBV19 and TRBJ1-2, with 7 bases aligning to TRBD1. CDR3 length: 16 residues. V lost 0 bases and J lost 6; bases outside the gene matches: 10. Germline V lookup: CDR1 LNHDA, CDR2 SQIVND (reference sequence). The DNA of the CDR3 is TGTGCCAGTAGTATAGATCGACAGGGAACCTATCATGGCTACACCTTC. It translates to CASSIDRQGTYHGYTF.

In DNA, the CDR3 is TGCGCCAGCAGCCGAGGAGGGACTAGCGGCTCCAATGAGCAGTTCTTC. Its translation is CASSRGGTSGSNEQFF. V is TRBV5-1 and J is TRBJ2-1, with 11 positions matching TRBD2. V trimming: 4 bases; J trimming: 6 bases; junction bases outside the gene matches: 9. CDR1 is SGHRS, CDR2 YFSETQ, per germline. This CDR3 region has 16 residues.

The chain recombines TRBV7-8 with TRBJ2-5, with 9 positions matching TRBD1. V shed 4 bases and J 5 bases; nucleotides not matched to a gene: 14. The CDR3 is made up of 17 amino acids. The germline V gene encodes CDR1 SGHVS and CDR2 FQNEAQ. The CDR3 loop reads CASSSTQGASRVETQYF. Written as DNA, the CDR3 is TGTGCCAGCAGCTCGACACAGGGGGCCTCGCGTGTTGAGACCCAGTACTTC.

The rearrangement uses TRBV2 and TRBJ1-2; D call uncertain. The length of the CDR3 is 14 residues. The germline V gene has CDR1 SNHLY and CDR2 FYNNEI. The V end lost 3 bases, the J end lost 5 bases, and 13 bases lay between the germline ends. For the CDR3, the DNA is TGTGCCAGCAGTGACCTTGGGTCAGGATATGGCTACACCTTC. Protein product: CASSDLGSGYGYTF.

The CDR3 loop reads CASSLTGTIEAFF. In nucleotides, the CDR3 is TGTGCCAGCAGTTTAACCGGGACAATTGAAGCTTTCTTT. The V call is TRBV28, the J call TRBJ1-1, with D perhaps TRBD1 (6 bases). This CDR3 spans 13 amino acids. Trimming shortened V by 2 bases and J by 7 bases, and 11 bases separated the two germline ends. Per germline, CDR1 MDHEN and CDR2 SYDVKM. Filled out from reference TRBV28 and TRBJ1-1, the complete variable domain reads DVKVTQSSRYLVKRTGEKVFLECVQDMDHENMFWYRQDPGLGLRLIYFSYDVKMKEKGDIPEGYSVSREKKERFSLILESASTNQTSMYLCASSLTGTIEAFFGQGTRLTVV.

On this clone itself: Other DNA sequences within the sample encode an identical CDR3. This CDR3 reads CASSLPGGGGYTF. CDR3 nucleotide sequence: TGTGCCAGCAGCCTACCAGGGGGTGGAGGCTACACCTTC. This rearrangement joins TRBV5-6 to TRBJ1-2, with 7 bases fitting TRBD1. The CDR3 contains 13 residues. Trimming cost V 4 bases and J 8 bases; bases outside gene matches: 8. Germline lookup yields CDR1 SGHDT and CDR2 YYEEEE.

This chain connects TRBV5-6 to TRBJ1-5, with D maybe TRBD1 (5 bases). This CDR3 is built from 14 residues. V was shortened by 1 base and J by 4 bases, with 9 bases between the two germline ends. The germline V gene has CDR1 SGHDT and CDR2 YYEEEE. CDR3 DNA sequence: TGTGCCAGCAGCTTGACCAGGGATAATCAGCCCCAGCATTTT. This codes for CASSLTRDNQPQHF.